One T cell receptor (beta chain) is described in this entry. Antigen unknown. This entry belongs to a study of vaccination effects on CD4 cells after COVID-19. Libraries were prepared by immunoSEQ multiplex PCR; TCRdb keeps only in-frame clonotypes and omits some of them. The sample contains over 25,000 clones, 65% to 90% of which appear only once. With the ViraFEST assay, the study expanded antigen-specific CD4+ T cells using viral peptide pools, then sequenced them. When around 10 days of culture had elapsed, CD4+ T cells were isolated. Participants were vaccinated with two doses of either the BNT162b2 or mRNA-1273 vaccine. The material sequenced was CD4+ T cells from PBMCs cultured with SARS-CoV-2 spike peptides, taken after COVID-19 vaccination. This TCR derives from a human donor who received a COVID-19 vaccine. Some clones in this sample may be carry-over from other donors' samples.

CDR3 nucleotide sequence: TGCGCCAGCAGTGAGTCGAGGGGAACCGGGGAGCTGTTTTTT. Translated: CASSESRGTGELFF. J is TRBJ2-2 and V is TRBV10-2; D may match TRBD1 or TRBD2 (5 bases each). Germline CDR1 is WSHSY and CDR2 is SAAADI. Trimming removed 0 bases at V and 5 bases at J, with 7 bases between. The CDR3 has 14 residues.